Presented here are 32 T cell receptor beta chains from one specimen sequenced in a study of blood T cell repertoires in COVID-19. Assay used: immunoSEQ multiplex PCR; TCRdb lists only in-frame clones, some missing. In the table there are about 180,000 clones, more than 75% of which are singletons. Sequencing used PBMCs or T cells enriched from blood (not recorded which). These receptors were collected from a human donor with acute COVID-19. The donor label of this sample is uncertain.

This clone was seen just once. V usage is TRBV2 and J usage is TRBJ2-7; 7 positions agree with TRBD2. The CDR3 has 13 amino acids. V shed 7 bases, J shed 6 bases, and the junction held 9 bases outside the gene matches. Germline-derived CDR1 and CDR2 are SNHLY and FYNNEI. The CDR3 sequence is CASILEGGTEQYF. CDR3 sequence (DNA): TGTGCCAGCATCCTAGAGGGAGGGACCGAGCAGTACTTC.

The chain carries TRBV24-1 and TRBJ2-2; D perhaps matches TRBD1 (6 bases). CDR1 and CDR2 (germline): KGHDR, SFDVKD. The CDR3 contains 14 residues. V shed 9 bases and J shed 1 base, with 11 bases lying between them. The CDR3 DNA reads as TGTGCCACCGGCCCGGGACAGAACACCGGGGAGCTGTTTTTT. Encoded protein: CATGPGQNTGELFF.

The genes are TRBV29-1 and TRBJ2-7, with a possible D match to TRBD2 (6 bases). The V end was cut by 4 bases, the J end by 4 bases, with 11 bases between. Germline-derived CDR1 and CDR2 are SQVTM and ANQGSEA. This CDR3 region has 12 residues. This CDR3 is CSVVRGTYEQYF. The CDR3 region has the DNA TGCAGCGTTGTCCGGGGGACGTACGAGCAGTACTTC.

The chain is built from TRBV11-2 and TRBJ1-6; D may be TRBD1 (6 bases). Germline V gene lookup returns CDR1 SGHAT and CDR2 FQNNGV. Trimming cost V 2 bases and J 8 bases, with 10 bases left between them. The CDR3 has 14 amino acids. DNA for the CDR3: TGTGCCAGCAGCTTACTCAGGGGTGATTCACCCCTCCACTTT. Encoded protein: CASSLLRGDSPLHF.

The gene calls are TRBV7-2 and TRBJ2-5; perhaps TRBD1 as D (5 bases). The germline CDR1 and CDR2 sequences are SGHTA and FQGNSA. V lost 3 bases and J 4 bases, leaving 12 bases between the germline ends. This CDR3 is built from 14 residues. In DNA form, the CDR3 reads TGTGCCAGCAGCTTGCGAGGCAGGGCAGAGACCCAGTACTTC. Translated, it gives CASSLRGRAETQYF. The full variable domain, in which reference TRBV7-2 and TRBJ2-5 provide the parts outside the CDR3, is GAGVSQSPSNKVTEKGKDVELRCDPISGHTALYWYRQSLGQGLEFLIYFQGNSAPDKSGLPSDRFSAERTGGSVSTLTIQRTQQEDSAVYLCASSLRGRAETQYFGPGTRLLVL.

The chain joins TRBV18 to TRBJ2-3, with 9 bases identical to TRBD1. The CDR3 covers 16 residues. Germline V CDR1 and CDR2: KGHSH, LQKENI. The trim removed 0 bases at V and 3 bases at J, leaving 4 bases unmatched. This CDR3 reads CASSPPSTGGTDTQYF. The CDR3 DNA reads TGTGCCAGCTCACCACCGTCGACAGGGGGTACAGATACGCAGTATTTT.

V and J are TRBV7-9 and TRBJ1-1, with D tentatively TRBD1 (6 bases). Germline CDR1 and CDR2: SEHNR and FQNEAQ (reference sequence). V lost 5 bases to trimming and J lost 3 bases, with 7 bases between them. The CDR3 runs to 12 residues. The CDR3 sequence is CASSHRDTEAFF. CDR3 nucleotides: TGTGCCAGCAGCCACAGGGACACTGAAGCTTTCTTT.

The chain joins TRBV7-9 to TRBJ1-2; no clear D. The V gene lost 1 base and the J gene lost 7 bases, with 19 bases spanning the gap. Germline CDR1 SEHNR, CDR2 FQNEAQ (reference sequence). The CDR3 extends over 16 amino acids. The CDR3 DNA reads TGTGCCAGCAGCTTAGAAATAATTCGGAGAATTGGTGGCTACACCTTC. Protein product: CASSLEIIRRIGGYTF.

The chain carries TRBV2 and TRBJ2-2; the D gene is possibly TRBD2 (5 bases). This CDR3 spans 14 amino acids. Germline values: CDR1 SNHLY, CDR2 FYNNEI. V gave up 6 bases and J gave up 7 bases, with 15 bases separating them. The CDR3 reads CASSREGWDGELFF. The CDR3 DNA reads TGTGCCAGCAGCCGCGAGGGATGGGACGGGGAGCTGTTTTTT.

The V gene is TRBV3-1 (or the pseudogene TRBV3-2), the J gene TRBJ2-3; 8 bases line up with TRBD1. CDR1 is LGHDT, CDR2 YNNKEL, per germline (reference sequence). This CDR3 spans 13 amino acids. The ends lost 4 bases at V and 12 bases at J; junction bases unmatched: 9. The CDR3 region has the DNA TGTGCCAGCAGCCCCGGCAGGACAGGGTTACAGTATTTT. Translation gives CASSPGRTGLQYF.

The chain couples TRBV19 to TRBJ2-1; 9 positions agree with TRBD1. Unmatched junction bases numbered 3, after V lost 5 bases and J lost 4 bases. Germline V gene sequence: CDR1 LNHDA, CDR2 SQIVND (reference sequence). This CDR3 region has 14 residues. CDR3 region: CASSWDREYNEQFF. The CDR3 DNA follows: TGTGCCAGTAGTTGGGACAGGGAGTACAATGAGCAGTTCTTC.

The chain couples TRBV2 to TRBJ1-3; weak D call: TRBD1 (5 bases). Germline values: CDR1 SNHLY, CDR2 FYNNEI. Trimming pared 1 base from V and 0 bases from J, leaving 7 bases between. The CDR3 spans 15 residues. The CDR3 nucleotides are TGTGCCAGCAGTGAAGGACAGAACTCTGGAAACACCATATATTTT. It specifies CASSEGQNSGNTIYF.

The V gene is TRBV2, the J gene TRBJ1-1; 8 nucleotides agree with TRBD1. J was trimmed by 4 bases and V by 6 bases; bases with no gene match: 4. The CDR3 loop spans 13 amino acids. The germline V gene encodes CDR1 SNHLY and CDR2 FYNNEI. CDR3 bases: TGTGCCAGCAGCGACAGGGGTCCCACTGAAGCTTTCTTT. It translates to CASSDRGPTEAFF.

The V call is TRBV2, the J call TRBJ1-2; 9 bases align to TRBD1. Germline V lookup: CDR1 SNHLY, CDR2 FYNNEI. This CDR3 comprises 14 residues. J lost 3 bases, V lost 6 bases, and 5 bases had no gene match. CDR3 region: CASSARQGDYGYTF. The CDR3 DNA reads as TGTGCCAGCAGCGCTCGACAGGGGGACTATGGCTACACCTTC.

V is TRBV3-1 (or the pseudogene TRBV3-2) and J is TRBJ2-2; D possibly corresponds to TRBD2 (7 bases). V lost 7 bases and J 1 base, leaving 13 bases between the germline ends. Germline-derived CDR1 and CDR2 are LGHDT and YNNKEL (reference sequence). This CDR3 has 15 amino acids. DNA for the CDR3: TGTGCCAGCAAGGGGGGGCGCGGGAACACCGGGGAGCTGTTTTTT. This translates into CASKGGRGNTGELFF.

This clone was recorded once. The chain has TRBV4-2 and TRBJ2-1; D is possibly TRBD2 (6 bases). Germline V gene lookup returns CDR1 LGHNA and CDR2 YNFKEQ. Trimming cost V 1 base and J 0 bases, with 16 bases left between them. This CDR3 has 18 amino acids. CDR3 in DNA: TGTGCCAGCAGCCAAGCCATCGGTCGGGACTCCTCCTACAATGAGCAGTTCTTC. This translates into CASSQAIGRDSSYNEQFF.

V gene TRBV21-1 combines with J gene TRBJ1-5; the DNA was not used to check the table's D call, TRBD1. TRBV21-1 is assigned pseudogene status. The CDR3 is made up of 17 amino acids. In DNA form, the CDR3 reads TGTGCCAGCAGCGGGACAGGGCGAGGGGAGGGGGTTCAGCCCCAGCATTTT. It is translated as CASSGTGRGEGVQPQHF.

This clone was seen only a few times. This chain joins TRBV30 and TRBJ2-1; the D gene is possibly TRBD2 (6 bases). The V gene's germline CDR1 is GTSNPN and CDR2 SVGIG (reference sequence). V was clipped by 5 bases and J by 8 bases, with 16 bases between them. This CDR3 contains 13 residues. CDR3 in amino acids: CAWGGLRRDEQFF. The CDR3 DNA follows: TGTGCCTGGGGGGGACTTCGTAGGGATGAGCAGTTCTTC.

The gene calls are TRBV28 and TRBJ1-5, with 7 positions matching TRBD1. Germline values: CDR1 MDHEN, CDR2 SYDVKM. The ends lost 6 bases at V and 3 bases at J; junction bases unmatched: 11. This CDR3 has 16 residues. CDR3 DNA sequence: TGTGCCAGCAGCCACCTAGGAGGGACAGACAATCAGCCCCAGCATTTT. Protein sequence: CASSHLGGTDNQPQHF.

The CDR3: CASSPGLAGNNEQFF. The DNA of the CDR3 is TGTGCCAGCAGCCCTGGACTAGCGGGTAACAATGAGCAGTTCTTC. The chain is built from TRBV7-3 and TRBJ2-1, with 11 positions matching TRBD2. J gave up 5 bases and V 5 bases, and 5 bases lay outside the gene matches. This CDR3 region has 15 residues. Germline CDR1 is SGHTA and CDR2 is FQGTGA.

This chain links TRBV5-1 with TRBJ2-1, with D perhaps matching TRBD2 (5 bases). This CDR3 is built from 13 residues. Trimming left V 5 bases short and J 6 bases short, with 12 bases between. Germline CDR1 is SGHRS and CDR2 is YFSETQ. CDR3 coding DNA: TGCGCCAGCAGTCCTAGCTTAGGCAATGAGCAGTTCTTC. Translation gives CASSPSLGNEQFF.

The chain carries TRBV19 and TRBJ2-1, with 12 nucleotides matching TRBD2. The CDR3 is 15 residues long. J was trimmed by 5 bases and V by 2 bases; bases with no gene match: 1. The germline gives CDR1 LNHDA, CDR2 SQIVND (reference sequence). The CDR3 DNA reads as TGTGCCAGTAGTATACTAGCGGGGGGGAACAATGAGCAGTTCTTC. Amino acid sequence: CASSILAGGNNEQFF.

This chain connects TRBV12-3 or TRBV12-4 to TRBJ1-1; weak D call: TRBD1 (6 bases). Trimming stripped 2 bases from V and 4 bases from J, with 8 bases between. The CDR3 runs to 13 residues. DNA for the CDR3: TGTGCCAGCAGTTTACTAGGGGGCACTGAAGCTTTCTTT. It codes for CASSLLGGTEAFF.

The rearrangement joins TRBV12-5 to TRBJ2-7, with D perhaps matching TRBD2 (5 bases). Trimming shortened V by 0 bases and J by 0 bases, and 18 bases separated the two germline ends. The CDR3 extends over 18 amino acids. From germline, CDR1 is LGHNT and CDR2 FRNRAP. This chain's CDR3 is CASGLVLQTGNPSYEQYF. Written as DNA, the CDR3 is TGTGCTAGTGGTTTGGTCCTCCAAACGGGGAACCCCTCCTACGAGCAGTACTTC.

The chain joins TRBV5-1 to TRBJ1-4, with D possibly TRBD1 on 6 matching bases. The CDR3 spans 15 residues. Trimming removed 2 bases from V and 0 bases from J, with 8 bases in between. From germline, CDR1 is SGHRS and CDR2 YFSETQ. CDR3 bases: TGCGCCAGCAGCTTAGACAGGCCAACTAATGAAAAACTGTTTTTT. The encoded protein is CASSLDRPTNEKLFF.

CDR3 region: CASSFRGGETQYF. DNA of the CDR3: TGTGCCAGCAGCTTCAGAGGAGGGGAGACCCAGTACTTC. The chain combines TRBV5-5 with TRBJ2-5; D possibly corresponds to TRBD2 (6 bases). The V end lost 2 bases, the J end lost 5 bases, and 10 bases lay between the germline ends. The CDR3 totals 13 residues. CDR1 SGHKS and CDR2 YYEKEE come from the germline V gene (reference sequence). The variable domain in full, completed from reference TRBV5-5 and TRBJ2-5, reads DAGVTQSPTHLIKTRGQQVTLRCSPISGHKSVSWYQQVLGQGPQFIFQYYEKEERGRGNFPDRFSARQFPNYSSELNVNALLLGDSALYLCASSFRGGETQYFGPGTRLLVL.

The rearrangement links TRBV30 to TRBJ1-5, with TRBD1 matching 7 bases. J gave up 2 bases and V 0 bases, and 19 bases lay outside the gene matches. From germline, CDR1 is GTSNPN and CDR2 SVGIG (reference sequence). CDR3 length: 20 residues. The CDR3 sequence: CAWSVGPDRVLSYGNQPQHF. Here the CDR3 DNA reads TGTGCCTGGAGTGTAGGGCCAGACAGGGTTTTGAGTTATGGCAATCAGCCCCAGCATTTT.

This rearrangement joins TRBV7-3 to TRBJ2-1; 7 bases are shared with TRBD1. The CDR3 runs 13 residues. From germline, CDR1 is SGHTA and CDR2 FQGTGA. V trimming: 4 bases; J trimming: 6 bases; junction bases outside the gene matches: 3. CDR3 residues: CASSSGTANEQFF. The DNA of the CDR3 is TGTGCCAGCAGCTCCGGGACAGCCAATGAGCAGTTCTTC.

This sequence joins TRBV4-1 and TRBJ2-5; 9 bases align to TRBD1. V lost 1 base to trimming and J lost 3 bases; unmatched junction nucleotides: 0. The CDR3 is made up of 14 amino acids. From germline, CDR1 is MGHRA and CDR2 YSYEKL. The CDR3 region is CASSQGDREETQYF. CDR3 sequence (DNA): TGCGCCAGCAGCCAAGGGGACAGGGAAGAGACCCAGTACTTC.

The chain couples TRBV4-2 to TRBJ2-5; D is possibly TRBD2 (7 bases). V was trimmed by 5 bases and J by 5 bases, leaving 15 bases between them. Looked up from germline, CDR1 is LGHNA and CDR2 is YNFKEQ. The CDR3 length is 14 residues. The chain's CDR3 is CASSSRGGAETQYF. DNA for the CDR3: TGTGCCAGCAGCTCAAGGGGGGGAGCGGAGACCCAGTACTTC.

This rearrangement joins TRBV4-1 to TRBJ1-1; perhaps TRBD1 as D (5 bases). Trimming left V 0 bases short and J 1 base short, with 15 bases between. The CDR3 extends over 17 amino acids. Germline CDR1 and CDR2: MGHRA and YSYEKL. The CDR3: CASSQESGGVGNTEAFF. Written as DNA, the CDR3 is TGCGCCAGCAGCCAAGAAAGCGGGGGAGTGGGGAACACTGAAGCTTTCTTT.

This chain uses TRBV15 with TRBJ1-4, with a possible D match to TRBD1 (6 bases). The CDR3 has 14 amino acids. Trimming took off 5 bases at V and 5 bases at J, with 12 bases between the two ends. Germline V gene sequence: CDR1 LNHNV, CDR2 YYDKDF (reference sequence). The CDR3 loop reads CATSAGAINEKLFF. In DNA, the CDR3 is TGTGCCACCAGCGCAGGGGCAATAAATGAAAAACTGTTTTTT. Complete variable domain (other parts from reference TRBV15 and TRBJ1-4): DAMVIQNPRYQVTQFGKPVTLSCSQTLNHNVMYWYQQKSSQAPKLLFHYYDKDFNNEADTPDNFQSRRPNTSFCFLDIRSPGLGDTAMYLCATSAGAINEKLFFGSGTQLSVL.